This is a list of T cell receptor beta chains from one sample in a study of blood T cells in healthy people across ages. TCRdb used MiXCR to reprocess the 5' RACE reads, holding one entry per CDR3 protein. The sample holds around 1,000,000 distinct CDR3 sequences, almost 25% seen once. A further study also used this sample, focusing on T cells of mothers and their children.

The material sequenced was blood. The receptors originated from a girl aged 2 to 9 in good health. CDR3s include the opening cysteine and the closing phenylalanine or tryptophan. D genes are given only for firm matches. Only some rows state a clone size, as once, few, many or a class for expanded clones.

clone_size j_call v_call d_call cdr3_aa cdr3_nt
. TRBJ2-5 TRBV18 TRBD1 CASSSLSPGQIQETQYF TGTGCCAGCTCATCTCTTTCTCCGGGACAGATACAAGAGACCCAGTACTTC
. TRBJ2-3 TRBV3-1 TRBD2 CASSRTRTNTQYF TGTGCCAGCAGCCGGACTAGAACCAATACGCAGTATTTT
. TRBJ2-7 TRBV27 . CASSYTGKPYEQYF TGTGCCAGCAGTTATACAGGGAAACCCTACGAGCAGTACTTC
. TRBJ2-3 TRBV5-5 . CASSLSRELDTQYF TGTGCCAGCAGCTTGAGCAGGGAATTGGATACGCAGTATTTT
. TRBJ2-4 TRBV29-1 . CSVITGAKNIQYF TGCAGCGTTATAACAGGGGCCAAAAACATTCAGTACTTC
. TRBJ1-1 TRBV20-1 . CSARDFGGANTEAFF TGCAGTGCTAGAGATTTTGGGGGAGCGAACACTGAAGCTTTCTTT
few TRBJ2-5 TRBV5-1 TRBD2 CASSAGTSGRTETQYF TGCGCCAGCAGCGCCGGGACTAGCGGTCGGACAGAGACCCAGTACTTC
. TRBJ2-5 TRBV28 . CASGLGAGRGQYF TGTGCCAGCGGTTTGGGGGCCGGAAGGGGCCAGTACTTC
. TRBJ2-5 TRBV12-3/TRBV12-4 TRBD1 CASSLWDRGPYF TGTGCCAGCAGTTTATGGGACAGGGGTCCCTACTTC
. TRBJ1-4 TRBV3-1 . CASSQVGMGGPTNEKLFF TGTGCCAGCAGCCAAGTAGGGATGGGAGGCCCGACTAATGAAAAACTGTTTTTT
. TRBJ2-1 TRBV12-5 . CASGLDRGIRNEQFF TGTGCTAGTGGTTTGGACCGGGGGATCCGCAATGAGCAGTTCTTC
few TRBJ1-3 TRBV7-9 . CASSLIGARPSGNTIYF TGTGCCAGCAGCTTAATCGGGGCCAGACCTTCTGGAAACACCATATATTTT